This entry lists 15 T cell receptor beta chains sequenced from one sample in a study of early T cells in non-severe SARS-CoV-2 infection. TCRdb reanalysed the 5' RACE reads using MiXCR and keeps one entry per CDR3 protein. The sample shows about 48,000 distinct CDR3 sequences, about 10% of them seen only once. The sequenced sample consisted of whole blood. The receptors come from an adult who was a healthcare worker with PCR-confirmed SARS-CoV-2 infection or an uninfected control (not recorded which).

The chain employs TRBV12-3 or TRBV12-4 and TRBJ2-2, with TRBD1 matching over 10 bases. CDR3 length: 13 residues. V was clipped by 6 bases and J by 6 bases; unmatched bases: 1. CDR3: CASRGTGAGELFF. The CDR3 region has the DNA TGTGCCAGCAGGGGGACAGGGGCCGGGGAGCTGTTTTTT.

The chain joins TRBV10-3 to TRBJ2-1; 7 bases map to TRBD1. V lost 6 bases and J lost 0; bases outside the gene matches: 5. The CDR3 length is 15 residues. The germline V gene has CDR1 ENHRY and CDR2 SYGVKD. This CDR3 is CAISVGQTSYNEQFF. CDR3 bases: TGTGCCATCAGCGTGGGACAGACCTCCTACAATGAGCAGTTCTTC.

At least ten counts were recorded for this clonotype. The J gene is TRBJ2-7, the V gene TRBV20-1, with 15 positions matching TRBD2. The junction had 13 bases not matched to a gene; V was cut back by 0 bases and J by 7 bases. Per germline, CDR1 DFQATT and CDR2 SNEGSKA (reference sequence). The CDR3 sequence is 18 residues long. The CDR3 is CSARDVGLAGGGEAEQYF. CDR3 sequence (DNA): TGCAGTGCTAGAGACGTGGGACTAGCGGGAGGTGGAGAGGCTGAGCAGTACTTC.

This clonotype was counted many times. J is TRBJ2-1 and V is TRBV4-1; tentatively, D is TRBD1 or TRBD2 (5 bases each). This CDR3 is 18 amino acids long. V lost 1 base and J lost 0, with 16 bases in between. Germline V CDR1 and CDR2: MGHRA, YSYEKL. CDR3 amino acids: CASSQVRRGAYSYNEQFF. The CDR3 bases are TGCGCCAGCAGCCAAGTCCGAAGGGGAGCGTACTCCTACAATGAGCAGTTCTTC.

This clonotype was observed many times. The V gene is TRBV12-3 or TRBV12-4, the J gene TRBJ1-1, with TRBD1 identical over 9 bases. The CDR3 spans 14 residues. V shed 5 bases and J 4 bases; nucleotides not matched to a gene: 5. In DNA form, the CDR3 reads TGTGCCAGCAGTCCCGGGACAGGGTTCACTGAAGCTTTCTTT. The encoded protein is CASSPGTGFTEAFF.

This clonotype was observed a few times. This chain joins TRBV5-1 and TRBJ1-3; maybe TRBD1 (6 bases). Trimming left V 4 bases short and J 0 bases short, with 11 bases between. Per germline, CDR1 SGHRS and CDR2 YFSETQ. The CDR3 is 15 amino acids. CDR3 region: CASSIQGFSGNTIYF. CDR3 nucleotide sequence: TGCGCCAGCAGCATTCAGGGGTTCTCTGGAAACACCATATATTTT. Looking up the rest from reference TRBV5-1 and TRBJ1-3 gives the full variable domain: KAGVTQTPRYLIKTRGQQVTLSCSPISGHRSVSWYQQTPGQGLQFLFEYFSETQRNKGNFPGRFSGRQFSNSRSEMNVSTLELGDSALYLCASSIQGFSGNTIYFGEGSWLTVV.

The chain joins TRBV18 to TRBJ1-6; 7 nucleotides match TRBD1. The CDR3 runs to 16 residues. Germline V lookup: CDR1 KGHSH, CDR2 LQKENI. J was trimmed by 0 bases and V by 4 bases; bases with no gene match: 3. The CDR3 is CASSQDRSSYNSPLHF. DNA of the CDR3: TGTGCCAGCTCACAGGACAGGAGCTCCTATAATTCACCCCTCCACTTT.

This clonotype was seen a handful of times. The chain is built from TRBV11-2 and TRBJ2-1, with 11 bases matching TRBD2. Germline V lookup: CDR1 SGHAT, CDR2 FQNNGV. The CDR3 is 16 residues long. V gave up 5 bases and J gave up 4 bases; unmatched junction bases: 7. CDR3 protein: CASSTRLAGPYNEQFF. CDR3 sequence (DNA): TGTGCCAGCAGCACCCGACTAGCGGGACCGTACAATGAGCAGTTCTTC.

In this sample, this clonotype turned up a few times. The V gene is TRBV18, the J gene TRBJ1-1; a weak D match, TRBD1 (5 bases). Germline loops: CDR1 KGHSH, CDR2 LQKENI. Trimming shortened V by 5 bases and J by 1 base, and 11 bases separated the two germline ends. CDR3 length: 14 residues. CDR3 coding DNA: TGTGCCAGCTCAGTGAATACAGGGAACACTGAAGCTTTCTTT. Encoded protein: CASSVNTGNTEAFF.

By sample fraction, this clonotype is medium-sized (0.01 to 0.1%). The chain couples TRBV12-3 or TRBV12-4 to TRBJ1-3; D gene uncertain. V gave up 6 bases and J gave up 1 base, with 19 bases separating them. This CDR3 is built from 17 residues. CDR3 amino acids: CASRAAGNTLSGNTIYF. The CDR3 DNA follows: TGTGCCAGCAGAGCTGCCGGGAACACTCTTTCTGGAAACACCATATATTTT.

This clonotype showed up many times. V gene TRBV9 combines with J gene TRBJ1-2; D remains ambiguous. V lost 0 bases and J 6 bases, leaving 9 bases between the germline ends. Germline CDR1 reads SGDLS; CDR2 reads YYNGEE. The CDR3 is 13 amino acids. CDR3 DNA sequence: TGTGCCAGCAGCGTAGTAAGCCGCGATGGCTACACCTTC. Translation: CASSVVSRDGYTF.

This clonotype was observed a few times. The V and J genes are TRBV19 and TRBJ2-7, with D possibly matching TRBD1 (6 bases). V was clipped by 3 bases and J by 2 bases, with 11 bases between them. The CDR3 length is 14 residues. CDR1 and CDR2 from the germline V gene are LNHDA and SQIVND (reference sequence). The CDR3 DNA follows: TGTGCCAGTAGTATGGGCAGGGGAGCCTACGAGCAGTACTTC. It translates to CASSMGRGAYEQYF.

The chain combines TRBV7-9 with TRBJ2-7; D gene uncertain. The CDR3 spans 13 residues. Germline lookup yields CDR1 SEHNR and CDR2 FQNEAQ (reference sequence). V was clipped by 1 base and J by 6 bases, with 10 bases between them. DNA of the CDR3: TGTGCCAGCAGCTTAGGACCTCGCCCCGAGCAGTACTTC. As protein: CASSLGPRPEQYF.

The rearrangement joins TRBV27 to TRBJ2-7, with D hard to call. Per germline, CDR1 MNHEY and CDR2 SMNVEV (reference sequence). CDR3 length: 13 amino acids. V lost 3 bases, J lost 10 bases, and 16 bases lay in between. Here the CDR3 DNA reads TGTGCCAGCAGTTTTAGTCGCAGTTACTATCAGTACTTC. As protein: CASSFSRSYYQYF.

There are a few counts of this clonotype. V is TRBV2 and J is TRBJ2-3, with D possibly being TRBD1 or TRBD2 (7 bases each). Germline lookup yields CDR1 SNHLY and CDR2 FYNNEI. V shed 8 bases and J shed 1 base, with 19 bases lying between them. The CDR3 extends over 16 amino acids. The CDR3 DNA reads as TGTGCCAGCTCTAAGGGGGCTAGCGGCCGCACAGATACGCAGTATTTT. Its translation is CASSKGASGRTDTQYF.